Sequencing of this T cell receptor beta chain was carried out in a study of T cell responses to AZD1222 COVID-19 vaccine. Study-level points and caveats: Only six or seven AZD1222 recipients tested seropositive at baseline. Vaccine-associated CD4 TCRs ranged over spike, dominating at 160-218 and 743-854. Donor demographics were predominantly white British with a female majority; clonal diversity may be underestimated.

Germline-derived CDR1 and CDR2 are SGHTA and FQGNSA. Trimming pared 0 bases from V and 0 bases from J, leaving 11 bases between. CDR3 size: 16 residues. Sequencing used immunoSEQ multiplex PCR; TCRdb keeps in-frame clones, though not all of them. The data hold around 110,000 clones, with roughly nine tenths observed a single time. Comments on this clone: Its target is not known.

Second doses at about 4 or about 12 weeks were pooled. The origin of this receptor is an adult who received the AZD1222 COVID-19 vaccine. The chain combines TRBV7-2 with TRBJ1-2; D may be TRBD1 (5 bases). Sequenced here: peripheral blood, sampled 28 days after the second AZD1222 dose. The DNA of the CDR3 is TGTGCCAGCAGCTTAGCGGGGCGGTCCGCTAACTATGGCTACACCTTC. Residues: CASSLAGRSANYGYTF.